This record looks at one T cell receptor (beta chain) sequence and its context. Its antigen remains undetermined. No base quality values were provided; no much bigger clone lies one nucleotide off. V and J are truncated by 5 bases and 2 bases respectively, leaving an intervening sequence of 13 bases. CDR1 and CDR2 (SQVTM, ANQGSEA) derive from the germline V gene. Counted from cysteine to phenylalanine, this CDR3 has 13 amino acids. The retained sequence is limited to the CDR3, 39 bases, with the frame set at the first base. Receptor libraries were prepared by the immunoSEQ multiplex PCR assay. RNA was extracted from all samples and reverse transcribed into cDNA as template for TCR sequencing. SuperScript III was used for first-strand cDNA synthesis, primed with a 2:1 mix of oligo-dT and random hexamers. A synthetic immune receptor repertoire was used to gauge amplification bias, and whatever bias remained was removed computationally. As for how the authors treated the data: Raw reads were preprocessed to remove errors, and CDR3 was defined according to IMGT conventions as the region from the conserved cysteine to phenylalanine. Clonality was computed as 1 minus the Shannon entropy, with the entropy normalized by log2 of the number of productive unique TCRs. Scalp TCRbeta sequences were cross-referenced with sorted blood CD4 and CD8 repertoires so that the CD4 or CD8 identity of scalp clones could be inferred. Not all clones reach the TCRdb copy of this immuneACCESS table, which keeps in-frame sequences only. Checked studies attribute under half of the gap to unresolved V genes and leave the rest unexplained. Clonal size and the V and J genes are those of that table, whereas D and trimming came from the DNA. For this sample there are some 150,000 clones; roughly 64% appear just once. The leading ten clones occupy about 6% of the sample.

The sample's time point label, decoded: baseline before oral tofacitinib. Lesional scalp punch biopsies and peripheral blood were collected from alopecia areata patients. After PBMCs were isolated by density centrifugation and stained for CD3, CD4 and CD8, a FACSAria was used to sort CD4+ and CD8+ T cells. This specimen comes from a study of CD8+ T cells in alopecia areata (dated by TCRdb to between 2018 and 2020). Broadly, across the study: Treated patients were enrolled in an open-label pilot trial of oral tofacitinib, 5 to 10 mg twice daily, for moderate-to-severe alopecia areata. To study T cell clonal expansion in alopecia areata, the researchers applied high-throughput TCRbeta sequencing to both the C3H/HeJ mouse model and human patients. Scalp clonality was compared among normal scalp (n=4), patchy alopecia areata scalp (n=8), and alopecia totalis/universalis scalp (n=8). Scalp tissue and sorted CD4+ and CD8+ peripheral blood T cells from patchy and totalis/universalis alopecia areata patients and from healthy controls were covered by human TCRbeta sequencing. TCRbeta CDR3 regions were amplified by immunoSEQ multiplex PCR using 35 Vbeta forward and 13 Jbeta reverse primers. Tofacitinib was administered for 6 to 18 months, and 6 months of follow-up off drug were then conducted to assess delayed response and recurrence. RNA came from the PAXgene miRNA kit for fixed scalp, the miRNeasy kit for PBMCs, and the RNeasy kit for mouse skin. Biopsies were taken from tofacitinib-treated patients at baseline and at 4 and 24 weeks of treatment, and a later scalp biopsy was taken in several of the tofacitinib-treated patients. Results the study describes overall, beyond this receptor: Compared with normal scalp, lesional scalp, particularly in alopecia totalis/universalis, had higher clonality and more expanded CD8+ clones, which suggests antigenic drive. Shared TCR sequences between patients were less evident than in mice, which may be partly attributable to HLA diversity in the patient population. Scalp TCR repertoire analysis is complicated because resident alphabeta T cells in normal human skin are also sequenced, whereas mouse skin is dominated by gammadelta T cells.

The rearranged chain carries TRBV29-1 and TRBJ2-7, with TRBD2 tentatively as D gene (5 bases match). This specimen was CD4+ T cells sorted from blood, taken at week 0. The source of this sequence is a human donor with alopecia areata. The CDR3 amino acid sequence is: CSVSRVSTYEQYF. The nucleotides read TGCAGCGTTTCGAGGGTCTCGACCTACGAGCAGTACTTC.